These T cell receptor beta chains were read from a single sample in a study of cytomegalovirus exposure and HLA in healthy donors. Produced via immunoSEQ multiplex PCR; TCRdb's table is partial and in-frame only. The sample contains approximately 160,000 clones, roughly 72% of which appear only once. The specimen sequenced was PBMCs. These receptors came from a woman in her 40s in good health and CMV-seronegative. Both conserved end residues are trimmed from each CDR3. Rows may omit the clone size; those that give it use once, few, many or a size class.

J	V	size	CDR3
TRBJ2-3	TRBV9	-	ASSVGTGGMNTQY
TRBJ1-5	TRBV15	-	ATSTRFDQPQH
TRBJ2-2	TRBV6-5	-	ASSHRGQGAELF
TRBJ2-7	TRBV7-8	-	ASSLGAGGSYEQY
TRBJ1-1	TRBV7-9	-	ASSLALGTGRNTEAF
TRBJ2-5	TRBV11-2	-	ASSLGTSGPAGQY
TRBJ2-5	TRBV20-1	-	SALVGETQY
TRBJ2-5	TRBV15	once	ATSSESETQY
TRBJ1-3	TRBV11-2	-	ASSIGTGSGNTIY
TRBJ2-2	TRBV5-1	-	ASRSAGTSGRFDGELF
TRBJ1-4	TRBV27	-	ASRGHSNEKLF
TRBJ2-5	TRBV27	few	ASSSFSGGTQY
TRBJ1-1	TRBV11-3	-	ASSLWENSHEAF
TRBJ2-1	TRBV9	once	ASSVDRANEQF
TRBJ2-5	TRBV5-1	few	ASRGHLSGETQY
TRBJ1-2	TRBV9	-	ASSVGPSAGGGYT
TRBJ1-5	TRBV5-1	few	ASSFEQGPNQPQH
TRBJ2-1	TRBV5-6	-	ASSGLAGSVGDNEQF
TRBJ2-5	TRBV7-2	-	ASSYLAGVGETQY
TRBJ2-3	TRBV7-9	-	ASSLALRDTFTDTQY
TRBJ1-5	TRBV18	few	ASSPGQGNQPQH
TRBJ1-1	TRBV5-1	-	ASSLAGEVGTEAF
TRBJ1-2	TRBV2	once	ASSRTDRDYGYT
TRBJ1-4	TRBV15	-	ATSTRFGDVGEKLF
TRBJ2-5	TRBV5-1	-	ASSFLAEKETQY
TRBJ2-3	TRBV5-1	-	ASSLDGGAADTQY
TRBJ2-6	TRBV5-1	-	ASSPTPGTGANVLT
TRBJ2-2	TRBV19	-	ASSIQGAGTGELF
TRBJ2-2	TRBV5-1	-	ASSLEASGSINTGELF
TRBJ1-1	TRBV21-1	-	ASSKDAGTVDTEAF
TRBJ2-1	TRBV6-5	-	ASSYVPGYNEQF
TRBJ1-1	TRBV6-5	-	ASRTGSMNTEAF
TRBJ2-1	TRBV7-2	-	ASSLGGRSNNEQF
TRBJ1-5	TRBV6-1	-	ASSEWTGGQPQH
TRBJ1-5	TRBV30	-	AWSRDRGNQPQH
TRBJ1-5	TRBV19	-	ASSIRSDRRPPQPQH
TRBJ2-1	TRBV30	-	AWSLGTGSYNEQF
TRBJ1-4	TRBV5-1	-	ASSTGTGGEKLF
TRBJ1-5	TRBV6-6	-	ASSWTGDQPQH
TRBJ1-1	TRBV5-4	-	ASSLERGELNTEAF
TRBJ2-1	TRBV28	-	ASSLGASGNNEQF
TRBJ2-2	TRBV7-9	-	ASSQTGELF
TRBJ1-5	TRBV19	-	ASNEGSASNQPQH
TRBJ2-1	TRBV27	-	ASSLRVEGYNEQF